The clone carrying this TCR beta chain was found once. The data were produced by immunoSEQ multiplex PCR, yet TCRdb's version contains in-frame clones alone and is incomplete. The data hold under 2.5 million clones, with around 93% observed a single time. Germline V gene lookup returns CDR1 SEHNR and CDR2 FQNEAQ (reference sequence). The V and J ends lost 1 base and 1 base respectively, with 10 bases between them. The CDR3 extends over 15 amino acids. These data are taken from a study of shared clonotypes between healthy human individuals. About the research overall: The donor pool was made up of two women and three men aged 18 to 49.

This TCR was sampled from a man aged 18 to 29 in good health. Some clones in this sample may be carry-over from other donors' samples. The source material was naive CD4+ T cells from PBMCs. Indicated subset: CD45RA+ positively selected. The J gene is TRBJ1-1, the V gene TRBV7-9; perhaps TRBD1 as D (5 bases). The CDR3 protein is CASSLVGVPNTEAFF. For the CDR3, the DNA is TGTGCCAGCAGCTTAGTGGGGGTACCGAACACTGAAGCTTTCTTT.